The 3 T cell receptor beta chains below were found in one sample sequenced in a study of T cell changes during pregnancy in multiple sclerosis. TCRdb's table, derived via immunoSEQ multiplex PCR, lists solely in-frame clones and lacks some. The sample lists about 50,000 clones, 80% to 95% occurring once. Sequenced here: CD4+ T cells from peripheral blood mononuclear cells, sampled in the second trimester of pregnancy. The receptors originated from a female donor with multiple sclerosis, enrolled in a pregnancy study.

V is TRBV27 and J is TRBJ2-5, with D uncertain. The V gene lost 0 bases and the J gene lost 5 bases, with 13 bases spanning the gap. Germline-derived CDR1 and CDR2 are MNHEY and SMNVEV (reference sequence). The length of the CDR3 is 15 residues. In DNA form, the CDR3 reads TGTGCCAGCAGTTTATCTTCTAGGTCTTACGAGACCCAGTACTTC. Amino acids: CASSLSSRSYETQYF.

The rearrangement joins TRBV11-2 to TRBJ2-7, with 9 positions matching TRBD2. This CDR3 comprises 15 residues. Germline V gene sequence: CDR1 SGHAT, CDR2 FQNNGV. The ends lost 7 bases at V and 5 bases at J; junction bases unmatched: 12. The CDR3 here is CASNRPGLAYHEQYF. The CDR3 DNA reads TGTGCCAGCAACCGACCGGGACTAGCTTACCACGAGCAGTACTTC.

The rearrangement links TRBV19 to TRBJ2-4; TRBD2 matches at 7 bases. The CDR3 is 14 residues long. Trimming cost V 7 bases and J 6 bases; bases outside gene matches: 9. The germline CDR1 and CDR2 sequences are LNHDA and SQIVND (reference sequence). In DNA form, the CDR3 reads TGTGCCAGTAACGCTGGGCCGGGGGGAAACATTCAGTACTTC. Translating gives CASNAGPGGNIQYF.